This TCR beta chain is from a study of T-cell memory formation after mild COVID-19. Across the study: Each donor largely had its own TCR clusters. Findings and caveats of the study: Whereas later expanders leaned CD4+, clones contracting day 15 to 85 showed a balanced CD4/CD8 makeup. The authors did not confirm SARS-CoV-2 specificity of second-wave clones peaking day 37. Some clones that responded turned up in pre-infection memory, which suggests that cross-reactive memory joined in.

With V trimmed by 4 bases and J by 7 bases, 11 bases remained unmatched. The CDR3 has 16 residues. In germline, CDR1 is LGHDT, CDR2 YNNKEL (reference sequence). Each CDR3 protein gets one entry after TCRdb re-called the 5' RACE reads with MiXCR. The table records under 550,000 distinct CDR3 sequences, around 17% of them present only once. In its sample, this clonotype was seen a few times. What it binds is unknown. This TCR was recovered from a man between 18 and 35 years old who had mild COVID-19 (a few samples of this study predate the infection). Cell type and time point are not known. Sequenced sample: PBMCs or a T cell subset sorted from them (not recorded which). The gene calls are TRBV3-1 and TRBJ2-5; 11 positions agree with TRBD2. The DNA for the CDR3 is TGTGCCAGCAGCCCATCCACGATAGCGGGGGGGACGACCCAGTACTTC. Protein product: CASSPSTIAGGTTQYF.